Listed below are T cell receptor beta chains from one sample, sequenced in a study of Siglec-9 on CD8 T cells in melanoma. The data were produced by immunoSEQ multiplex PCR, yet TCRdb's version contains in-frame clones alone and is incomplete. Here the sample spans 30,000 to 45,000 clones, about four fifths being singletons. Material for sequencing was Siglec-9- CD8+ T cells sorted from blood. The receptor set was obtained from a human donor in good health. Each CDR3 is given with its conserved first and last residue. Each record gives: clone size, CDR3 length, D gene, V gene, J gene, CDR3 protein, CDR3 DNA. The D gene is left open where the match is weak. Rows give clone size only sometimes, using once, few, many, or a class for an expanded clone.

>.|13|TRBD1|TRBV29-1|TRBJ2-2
CSGTGPNTGELFF
TGCAGCGGGACAGGGCCGAACACCGGGGAGCTGTTTTTT
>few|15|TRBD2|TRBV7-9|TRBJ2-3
CASSSLAGGADTQYF
TGTGCCAGCAGCTCCTTAGCGGGAGGGGCAGATACGCAGTATTTT
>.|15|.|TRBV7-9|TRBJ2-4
CASRSSSLAKNIQYF
TGTGCCAGCAGGTCGTCAAGCCTGGCCAAAAACATTCAGTACTTC
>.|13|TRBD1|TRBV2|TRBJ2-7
CASRPGQGDEQYF
TGTGCCAGCAGGCCGGGACAGGGAGACGAGCAGTACTTC
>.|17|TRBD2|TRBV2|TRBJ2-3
CASSPDGGAVFPDTQYF
TGTGCCAGCAGTCCCGACGGGGGGGCCGTTTTCCCAGATACGCAGTATTTT
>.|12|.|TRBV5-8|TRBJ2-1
CASSLLGNEQFF
TGTGCCAGCAGCTTGCTAGGCAATGAGCAGTTCTTC
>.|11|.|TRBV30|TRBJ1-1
CACYRAGEAFF
TGTGCCTGTTACAGGGCGGGTGAAGCTTTCTTT
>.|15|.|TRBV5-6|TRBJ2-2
CASSLELTVTGELFF
TGTGCCAGCAGCTTGGAGTTGACAGTGACCGGGGAGCTGTTTTTT
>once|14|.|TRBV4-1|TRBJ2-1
CASSQDSGYNEQFF
TGCGCCAGCAGCCAAGATTCAGGTTACAATGAGCAGTTCTTC
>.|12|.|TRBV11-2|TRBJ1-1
CASIPWSTEAFF
TGTGCCAGCATCCCATGGTCAACTGAAGCTTTCTTT
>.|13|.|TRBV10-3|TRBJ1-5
CAISDGLNQPQHF
TGTGCCATCAGTGACGGACTCAATCAGCCCCAGCATTTT
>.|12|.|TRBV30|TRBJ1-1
CAWSEGGPEAFF
TGTGCCTGGAGTGAAGGCGGGCCTGAAGCTTTCTTT
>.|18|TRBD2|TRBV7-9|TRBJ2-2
CASSPLTSGEPNTGELFF
TGTGCCAGCAGCCCGCTGACTAGCGGGGAACCGAACACCGGGGAGCTGTTTTTT
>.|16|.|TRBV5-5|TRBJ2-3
CASSSAGTFPTDTQYF
TGTGCCAGCAGCTCGGCAGGGACTTTCCCCACAGATACGCAGTATTTT
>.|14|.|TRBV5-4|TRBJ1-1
CASSFGHSYTEAFF
TGTGCCAGCAGCTTTGGGCACAGCTACACTGAAGCTTTCTTT
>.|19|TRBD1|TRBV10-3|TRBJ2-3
CAISGRDRSSTSEGDTQYF
TGTGCCATCAGTGGCCGGGACAGGAGTTCTACATCCGAGGGGGATACGCAGTATTTT
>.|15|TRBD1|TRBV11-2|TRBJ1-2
CASSFEGAQNYGYTF
TGTGCCAGCAGCTTTGAGGGGGCGCAGAACTATGGCTACACCTTC
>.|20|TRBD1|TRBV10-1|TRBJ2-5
CASSESHRGPKVRLQETQYF
TGCGCCAGCAGTGAGTCTCACAGGGGACCCAAAGTCCGTCTCCAAGAGACCCAGTACTTC
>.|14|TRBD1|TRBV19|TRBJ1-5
CASSTGQGNQPQHF
TGTGCTAGTAGTACGGGACAGGGGAATCAGCCCCAGCATTTT
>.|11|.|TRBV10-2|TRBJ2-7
CASSGNYEQYF
TGCGCCAGCAGTGGTAACTACGAGCAGTACTTC
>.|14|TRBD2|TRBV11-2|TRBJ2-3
CASSLGGGTDTQYF
TGTGCCAGCAGCTTAGGGGGGGGAACAGATACGCAGTATTTT
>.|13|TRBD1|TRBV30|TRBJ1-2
CAYKGTGVSGYTF
TGTGCCTACAAGGGGACAGGGGTGAGCGGCTACACCTTC
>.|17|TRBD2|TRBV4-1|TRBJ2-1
CASSQMPGGFSYNEQFF
TGCGCCAGCAGCCAAATGCCGGGGGGGTTTTCCTACAATGAGCAGTTCTTC
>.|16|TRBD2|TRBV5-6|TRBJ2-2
CASSLWLAGGVGELFF
TGTGCCAGCAGCTTGTGGCTAGCGGGGGGTGTCGGGGAGCTGTTTTTT
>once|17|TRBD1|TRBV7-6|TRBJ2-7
CASSLAFEGDRGLEQYF
TGTGCCAGCAGCTTAGCTTTCGAAGGGGACAGGGGGCTCGAGCAGTACTTC
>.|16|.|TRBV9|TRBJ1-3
CASSESEGYSGNTIYF
TGTGCCAGCAGCGAGTCGGAGGGGTACTCTGGAAACACCATATATTTT
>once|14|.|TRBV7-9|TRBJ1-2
CASSSSYENYGYTF
TGTGCCAGCAGCTCATCGTACGAGAACTATGGCTACACCTTC
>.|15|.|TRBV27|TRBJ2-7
CASSSRSNSYYEQYF
TGTGCCAGCAGTTCCCGAAGTAACTCCTATTACGAGCAGTACTTC
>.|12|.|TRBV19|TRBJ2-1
CASSIDFHEQFF
TGTGCCAGTAGTATAGATTTCCATGAGCAGTTCTTC
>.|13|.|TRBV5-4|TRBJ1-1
CASSFTENTEAFF
TGTGCCAGCAGCTTCACGGAGAACACTGAAGCTTTCTTT
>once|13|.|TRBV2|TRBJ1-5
CASRKGEEQPQHF
TGTGCCAGCAGAAAAGGAGAAGAACAGCCCCAGCATTTT
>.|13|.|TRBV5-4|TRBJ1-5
CASSLGRNQPQHF
TGTGCCAGCAGCTTGGGCAGGAATCAGCCCCAGCATTTT
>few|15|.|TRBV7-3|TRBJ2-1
CASSYAAATYNEQFF
TGTGCCAGCAGCTACGCGGCGGCTACCTACAATGAGCAGTTCTTC
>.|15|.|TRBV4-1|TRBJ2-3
CASSFPGGSTDTQYF
TGCGCCAGCAGCTTCCCTGGCGGTAGCACAGATACGCAGTATTTT
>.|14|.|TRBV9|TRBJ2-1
CASSPIGGTNEQFF
TGTGCCAGCAGCCCCATCGGCGGGACGAATGAGCAGTTCTTC
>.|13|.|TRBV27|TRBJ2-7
CASSLSYLYEQYF
TGTGCCAGCAGTTTATCGTACCTCTACGAGCAGTACTTC
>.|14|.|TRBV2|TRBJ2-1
CASSEGIGADPQFF
TGTGCCAGCAGTGAAGGTATCGGGGCAGACCCCCAGTTCTTC
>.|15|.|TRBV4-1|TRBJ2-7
CASSQDLTRSYEQYF
TGCGCCAGCAGCCAAGACCTTACCAGGTCCTACGAGCAGTACTTC
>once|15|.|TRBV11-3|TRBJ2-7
CASSLDKAGVNEQYF
TGTGCCAGCAGCTTAGATAAGGCAGGGGTCAACGAGCAGTACTTC